A selection of T cell receptor beta chains follows, all from one sample in a study of PD-L1 blockade in urothelial cancer. The data were produced by immunoSEQ multiplex PCR, yet TCRdb's version contains in-frame clones alone and is incomplete. The sample consists of about 70,000 clones, around 90% of them appearing once. The sample was PBMCs, taken around atezolizumab (anti-PD-L1) treatment. These receptors were taken from a man between 70 and 80 years old with urothelial cancer. The CDR3 runs from the conserved cysteine through the conserved F or W. The D gene is left open where the match is weak. Expanded clones are given a class, and other clones once, few, many or no size at all.

v_call	clone_size	j_call	d_call	cdr3_nt	cdr3_aa
TRBV30	NA	TRBJ2-3	TRBD2	TGTGCCTGGACTCCGGGAGGGTCAACTAGCACAGATACGCAGTATTTT	CAWTPGGSTSTDTQYF
TRBV28	NA	TRBJ1-2	NA	TGTGCCAGCAACCTGGGAGGGGGGGCGGCTGGCTACACCTTC	CASNLGGGAAGYTF
TRBV5-6	NA	TRBJ1-1	NA	TGTGCCAGCAGCTCGTCCTACCTGCGCACTCAGAACACTGAAGCTTTCTTT	CASSSSYLRTQNTEAFF
TRBV6-5	NA	TRBJ1-2	NA	TGTGCCAGCAGTTACGACCGGGACTATGGCTACACCTTC	CASSYDRDYGYTF
TRBV29-1	NA	TRBJ2-5	NA	TGCAGCGTTGAAGTAGGGGTGGGAGAGACCCAGTACTTC	CSVEVGVGETQYF
TRBV6-1	once	TRBJ2-1	TRBD2	TGTGCCAGCAGTGTGTCTAGCGGACACAATGAGCAGTTCTTC	CASSVSSGHNEQFF
TRBV19	NA	TRBJ1-2	TRBD1	TGTGCCAGTAGTATGATAAGGGGGCGAAATGGCTACACCTTC	CASSMIRGRNGYTF
TRBV15	NA	TRBJ2-5	NA	TGTGCCACCCTACCGGGGGTTGCGCAGACCCAGTACTTC	CATLPGVAQTQYF
TRBV7-9	NA	TRBJ2-7	NA	TGTGCCAGCAGCTTAGATTCCGGGTTAGGGCAGTACTTC	CASSLDSGLGQYF
TRBV18	few	TRBJ1-2	NA	TGTGCCAGCTCACCACAGTTGCAGGGCGACTATGGCTACACCTTC	CASSPQLQGDYGYTF
TRBV7-9	NA	TRBJ1-2	NA	TGTGCCAGCAGCCGCCCAGTGGAGGGCTACACCTTC	CASSRPVEGYTF
TRBV19	NA	TRBJ1-5	TRBD1	TGTGCCAGTAGCCTTGGACAGGGGGATCTGCCCCAGCATTTT	CASSLGQGDLPQHF
TRBV12-5	NA	TRBJ2-7	NA	TGTGCTAGTGCCTCGGGCGAGCAGTACTTC	CASASGEQYF
TRBV9	NA	TRBJ2-7	NA	TGTGCCAGCAGCGTTGCGGGTGGTACGTACGAGCAGTACTTC	CASSVAGGTYEQYF
TRBV5-1	NA	TRBJ2-3	NA	TGCGCCAGCAGCGTCCCGGGAGATACGCAGTATTTT	CASSVPGDTQYF
TRBV9	NA	TRBJ2-7	TRBD1	TGTGCCAGCAGCCTAGGGGGACAGGGGGCAAACGAGCAGTACTTC	CASSLGGQGANEQYF
TRBV30	NA	TRBJ2-7	TRBD1	TGTGCCTGGAGCCAGGGGGCCCACGAGCAGTACTTC	CAWSQGAHEQYF
TRBV7-3	NA	TRBJ2-1	NA	TGTGCCAGCAGCTTAAGCGGCAATGAGCAGTTCTTC	CASSLSGNEQFF
TRBV5-1	NA	TRBJ2-5	TRBD1	TGCGCCAGCAGCTTCGGCTCGGGACAGGGGGCATCAGAGACCCAGTACTTC	CASSFGSGQGASETQYF
TRBV5-4	once	TRBJ2-7	NA	TGTGCCAGCAGCTTTTCGACAGGGGGGCTAGCGGGGTTTTCCTACGAGCAGTACTTC	CASSFSTGGLAGFSYEQYF
TRBV11-2	NA	TRBJ2-7	TRBD1	TGTGCCAGCAGCCTGACGCTTACAGGGGGCGAGCAGTACTTC	CASSLTLTGGEQYF
TRBV6-6	NA	TRBJ1-5	TRBD1	TGTGCCAGCAGGTATACAGGGGGGGATAGCAATCAGCCCCAGCATTTT	CASRYTGGDSNQPQHF
TRBV14	NA	TRBJ2-1	NA	TGTGCCAGCAGCCAGGGGGTATGGCAGGGGTGGAGCAATGAGCAGTTCTTC	CASSQGVWQGWSNEQFF
TRBV5-1	NA	TRBJ2-7	NA	TGCGCCAGCAGCTTCGAGTCTAGCTCCTACGAGCAGTACTTC	CASSFESSSYEQYF
TRBV10-2	NA	TRBJ2-7	TRBD2	TGCGCCAGCAGTGCAACTAGCGGATTGGCCTACGAGCAGTACTTC	CASSATSGLAYEQYF
TRBV28	NA	TRBJ2-1	NA	TGTGCCAGCAGGGAACAGGTGAGCTCCTACAATGAGCAGTTCTTC	CASREQVSSYNEQFF
TRBV14	NA	TRBJ1-2	NA	TGTGCCAGCAGCCAAGATACAGGGCGTAACTATGGCTACACCTTC	CASSQDTGRNYGYTF
TRBV19	NA	TRBJ1-5	NA	TGTGCCAGTAGTATTAACAATCAGCCCCAGCATTTT	CASSINNQPQHF
TRBV19	NA	TRBJ1-2	NA	TGTGCCAGTGCCAGGGGCAACTATGGCTACACCTTC	CASARGNYGYTF
TRBV7-9	NA	TRBJ2-3	TRBD2	TGTGCCAGCACCCTGGGACTAAGCACAGATACGCAGTATTTT	CASTLGLSTDTQYF
TRBV28	NA	TRBJ2-7	TRBD1	TGTGCCAGCAGTGTAACAGGGGTCCCCTACGAGCAGTACTTC	CASSVTGVPYEQYF
TRBV7-8	NA	TRBJ2-1	NA	TGTGCCAGCAGGAATGGTCGATTGGGCCGCAATGAGCAGTTCTTC	CASRNGRLGRNEQFF
TRBV19	few	TRBJ2-5	NA	TGTGCCAGTAGTTTCCCCCGAGAGGAGACCCAGTACTTC	CASSFPREETQYF
TRBV18	NA	TRBJ2-3	TRBD2	TGTGCCAGCTCACCACCGCTCCTGGGACTAGCGGGAGAAAGGGAGGGAGGAGATACGCAGTATTTT	CASSPPLLGLAGEREGGDTQYF
TRBV28	few	TRBJ2-1	TRBD2	TGTGCCAGCAGGGAGACGGGACTAGCGGGCAGGGCCCCCCAGCAGTTCTTC	CASRETGLAGRAPQQFF
TRBV11-1	NA	TRBJ1-1	NA	TGTGCCAGCAGAGAGACGGGGGACACTGAAGCTTTCTTT	CASRETGDTEAFF
TRBV2	NA	TRBJ2-1	NA	TGTGCCAGCAGTGAAAGAGTAGTAGCGGATGAGCAGTTCTTC	CASSERVVADEQFF
TRBV11-2	NA	TRBJ2-7	NA	TGTGCCAGCAGCCGCAAGGGGAACAACTACGAGCAGTACTTC	CASSRKGNNYEQYF
TRBV7-8	NA	TRBJ1-1	NA	TGTGCCAGCAGCTTAGATGAACCTACCCCTGAAGCTTTCTTT	CASSLDEPTPEAFF
TRBV7-8	NA	TRBJ1-5	TRBD1	TGTGCCAGCAGCAGAGACAGGGTTGCCAATCAGCCCCAGCATTTT	CASSRDRVANQPQHF
TRBV19	NA	TRBJ1-5	TRBD1	TGTGCCAGTAGTATAGGGGTCAGGGGGAATCTCAATCAGCCCCAGCATTTT	CASSIGVRGNLNQPQHF
TRBV7-8	NA	TRBJ2-6	TRBD1	TGTGCCAGCAGCTGGACAGGGGGGAGCTCTGGGGCCAACGTCCTGACTTTC	CASSWTGGSSGANVLTF
TRBV28	NA	TRBJ1-2	TRBD1	TGTGCCAGCAGTAGACCCGGGACAGGGTATGGCTACACCTTC	CASSRPGTGYGYTF
TRBV5-6	NA	TRBJ2-3	TRBD2	TGTGCCAGCTGGAGTAGGACTAGCGGGATATCTCAGTATTTT	CASWSRTSGISQYF
TRBV28	NA	TRBJ1-5	TRBD1	TGTGCCAGCGCCCGGGACAGTCTCAATCAGCCCCAGCATTTT	CASARDSLNQPQHF
TRBV28	NA	TRBJ2-5	NA	TGTGCCAGCAGCCTCCTAGCGTGGGCGGCGGCTCAAGAGACCCAGTACTTC	CASSLLAWAAAQETQYF
TRBV6-1	once	TRBJ1-3	NA	TGTGCCAGCAGAACTCGACTGCTATCTGGAAACACCATATATTTT	CASRTRLLSGNTIYF
TRBV18	NA	TRBJ1-1	NA	TGTGCCAGCTCACCCCAGGGGCTTAACACTGAAGCTTTCTTT	CASSPQGLNTEAFF
TRBV28	NA	TRBJ2-2	NA	TGTGCCAGCGAGGGTGACGGGGAGCTGTTTTTT	CASEGDGELFF
TRBV5-3	NA	TRBJ2-7	TRBD1	TGTGCCAGAAGCTTGGTTGGCAGGGGGACCCGGTACTCCTACGAGCAGTACTTC	CARSLVGRGTRYSYEQYF
TRBV6-5	once	TRBJ2-7	TRBD2	TGTGCCAGCACCCCTAGCGGGTCCTACGAGCAGTACTTC	CASTPSGSYEQYF
TRBV11-2	NA	TRBJ1-4	TRBD1	TGTGCCAGCAGTTTTCTCGTCCGACAGGGGAAGAATGAAAAACTGTTTTTT	CASSFLVRQGKNEKLFF
TRBV27	NA	TRBJ2-2	NA	TGTGCCAGCCGAAGACAGGCCAACACCGGGGAGCTGTTTTTT	CASRRQANTGELFF
TRBV9	NA	TRBJ2-1	TRBD2	TGTGCCAGCACCCGTAGTGTGGGACTAGCGGGAGTTGGGGACAATGAGCAGTTCTTC	CASTRSVGLAGVGDNEQFF
TRBV6-1	NA	TRBJ2-5	NA	TGTGCCAGCAACATCAGGGGCGCCGAGACCCAGTACTTC	CASNIRGAETQYF
TRBV18	once	TRBJ2-3	NA	TGTGCCAGCTCCCCATCGGATACGCAGTATTTT	CASSPSDTQYF
TRBV2	once	TRBJ1-1	NA	TGTGCCAGCAGTTTCAGGGGTATGAACACTGAAGCTTTCTTT	CASSFRGMNTEAFF
TRBV6-5	NA	TRBJ1-2	NA	TGTGCCAGCAGTTATGCGGATGGCTACACCTTC	CASSYADGYTF
TRBV29-1	NA	TRBJ2-1	TRBD2	TGCAGCGTTGGGGCTAGCGGGAGGGTAAAGCAGTTCTTC	CSVGASGRVKQFF
TRBV28	NA	TRBJ2-2	NA	TGTGCCAGCAGTTTAACGGCGGGGTACACCGGGGAGCTGTTTTTT	CASSLTAGYTGELFF